This T cell receptor beta chain was profiled in a study of spatial heterogeneity in lung cancer. Findings of the study overall: Resection saw ubiquitous expanded tumor TCRs appear in blood more than follow-up did.

In this sample, this clonotype turned up many times. Its antigen is not identified. From germline, CDR1 is MNHEY and CDR2 SVGAGI. V shed 5 bases and J shed 6 bases, with 9 bases lying between them. There are 12 residues in the CDR3. Each TCR cDNA molecule carried a unique molecular identifier. Each CDR3 protein is one row after TCRdb ran MiXCR on the 5' RACE reads. There are about 38,000 distinct CDR3 sequences in the sample; roughly 8% occur only once, and 25% to 35% lies in the top ten. As for time point: sample taken at primary tumor resection. Unsorted samples of tumor, nontumor lung or frozen PBMC had their whole RNA sequenced. The donor population consisted of some 70 patients with untreated, early-stage non-small cell lung cancer.

This specimen was PBMCs, taken at surgery. This receptor was obtained from a male donor with early-stage non-small cell lung cancer. This sequence joins TRBV6-5 and TRBJ2-3, with D unresolved. CDR3 sequence reads: CASSNAADTQYF. The DNA of the CDR3 is TGTGCCAGCAGTAATGCCGCCGATACGCAGTATTTT.